One and the same sample provided the 9 T cell receptor beta chains below, sequenced in a study of shared clonotypes between healthy human individuals. TCRdb keeps only in-frame clones here, not all; method: immunoSEQ multiplex PCR. The sample lists 2 million to 2.5 million clones; just over 90% were seen once. Sequenced: naive CD4+ T cells from PBMCs. The subset: CD45RA+ positively selected. The source is a man between 18 and 35 years old in good health. Some clones in this sample may be carry-over from other donors' samples.

This rearrangement joins TRBV5-1 to TRBJ1-3; D ambiguous. Germline CDR1 and CDR2: SGHRS and YFSETQ. There are 14 residues in the CDR3. V gave up 1 base and J gave up 3 bases, with 8 bases separating them. The CDR3 sequence: CASSLSGRGNTIYF. Here the CDR3 DNA reads TGCGCCAGCAGCTTGTCAGGCCGTGGAAACACCATATATTTT.

V and J are TRBV5-6 and TRBJ2-7; no reliable D call. The CDR3 has 14 amino acids. CDR1 and CDR2 (germline): SGHDT, YYEEEE. Trimming removed 1 base from V and 3 bases from J, with 11 bases in between. CDR3 in DNA: TGTGCCAGCAGCTTGTTCGCCAGGATCTACGAGCAGTACTTC. It encodes CASSLFARIYEQYF.

This clone was detected many times. The gene calls are TRBV28 and TRBJ2-3; 10 bases line up with TRBD2. Germline V gene sequence: CDR1 MDHEN, CDR2 SYDVKM. The V segment lost 3 bases and the J segment 4 bases; nucleotides outside the gene matches: 10. The CDR3 runs 17 residues. The CDR3 sequence: CASSFPPGSGGADTQYF. Written as DNA, the CDR3 is TGTGCCAGCAGTTTCCCACCTGGGAGCGGGGGGGCAGATACGCAGTATTTT. Supplemented by reference TRBV28 and TRBJ2-3, the full variable domain reads DVKVTQSSRYLVKRTGEKVFLECVQDMDHENMFWYRQDPGLGLRLIYFSYDVKMKEKGDIPEGYSVSREKKERFSLILESASTNQTSMYLCASSFPPGSGGADTQYFGPGTRLTVL.

This sequence joins TRBV6-5 and TRBJ1-1, with TRBD1 as a possible D gene (5 bases). V was clipped by 0 bases and J by 5 bases, with 13 bases between them. This CDR3 region has 15 residues. Germline-derived CDR1 and CDR2 are MNHEY and SVGAGI. The CDR3 loop reads CASSYSVGAGTEAFF. Written as DNA, the CDR3 is TGTGCCAGCAGTTACTCAGTCGGGGCGGGGACTGAAGCTTTCTTT.

In this sample, this clone turned up once. The V call is TRBV11-2, the J call TRBJ1-5; D is undetermined. This CDR3 spans 13 amino acids. V shed 1 base and J shed 6 bases, with 7 bases lying between them. CDR1 SGHAT and CDR2 FQNNGV come from the germline V gene. As DNA, the CDR3 is TGTGCCAGCAGCTTAGTCCCACCTCAGCCCCAGCATTTT. Its protein product is CASSLVPPQPQHF.

V gene TRBV10-3 combines with J gene TRBJ2-7, with no clear D. V dropped 6 bases and J dropped 3 bases, with 9 bases sitting between them. Germline CDR1 ENHRY, CDR2 SYGVKD. The CDR3 has 12 amino acids. The CDR3 reads CAIRGSNYEQYF. In nucleotides, the CDR3 is TGTGCCATCAGGGGGTCCAACTACGAGCAGTACTTC.

CDR3 sequence reads: CASIQGGAMNTEAFF. The CDR3, as DNA: TGTGCCAGTATTCAGGGAGGGGCCATGAACACTGAAGCTTTCTTT. This chain joins TRBV19 and TRBJ1-1; possibly TRBD1 for D (5 bases). The germline CDR1 and CDR2 sequences are LNHDA and SQIVND (reference sequence). The CDR3 runs to 15 residues. V gave up 7 bases and J gave up 0 bases, with 15 bases separating them.

This clone appeared once. This chain connects TRBV7-3 to TRBJ1-2; a possible D gene is TRBD1 (6 bases). There are 13 residues in the CDR3. Trimming stripped 3 bases from V and 8 bases from J, with 13 bases between. CDR1 is SGHTA and CDR2 is FQGTGA in the germline V gene. CDR3 sequence: CASSFRDTAGYTF. Written as DNA, the CDR3 is TGTGCCAGCAGCTTTAGGGACACCGCGGGCTACACCTTC. The variable domain in full, with the rest retrieved from reference TRBV7-3 and TRBJ1-2, is GAGVSQTPSNKVTEKGKYVELRCDPISGHTALYWYRQSLGQGPEFLIYFQGTGAADDSGLPNDRFFAVRPEGSVSTLKIQRTERGDSAVYLCASSFRDTAGYTFGSGTRLTVV.

The CDR3 protein is CASSMGGLSGTDTQYF. In DNA, the CDR3 is TGTGCCAGTAGTATGGGTGGACTTAGTGGCACAGATACGCAGTATTTT. The V and J genes are TRBV19 and TRBJ2-3; D is possibly TRBD2 (5 bases). Deletions cut 3 bases from V and 1 base from J, with 14 bases between. CDR3 length equals 16 residues. Germline V CDR1 and CDR2: LNHDA, SQIVND (reference sequence).